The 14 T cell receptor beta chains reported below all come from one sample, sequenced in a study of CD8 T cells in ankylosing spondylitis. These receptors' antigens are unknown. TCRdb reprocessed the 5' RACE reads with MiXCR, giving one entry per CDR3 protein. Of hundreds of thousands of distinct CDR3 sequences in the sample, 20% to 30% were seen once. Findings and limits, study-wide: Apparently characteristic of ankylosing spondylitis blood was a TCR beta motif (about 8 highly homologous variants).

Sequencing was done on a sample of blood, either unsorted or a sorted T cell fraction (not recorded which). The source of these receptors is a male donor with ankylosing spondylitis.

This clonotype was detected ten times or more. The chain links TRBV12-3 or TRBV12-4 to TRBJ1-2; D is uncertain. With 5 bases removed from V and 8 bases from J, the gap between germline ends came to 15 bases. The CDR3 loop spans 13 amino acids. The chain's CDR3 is CASSHSTPPGYTF. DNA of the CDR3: TGTGCCAGCAGTCACTCGACACCTCCCGGCTACACCTTC.

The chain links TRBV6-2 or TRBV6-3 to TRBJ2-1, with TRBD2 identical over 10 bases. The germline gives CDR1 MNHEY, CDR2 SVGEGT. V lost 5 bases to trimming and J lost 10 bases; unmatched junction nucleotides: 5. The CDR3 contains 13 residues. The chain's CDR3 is CASSRTSGGEQFF. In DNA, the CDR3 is TGTGCCAGCAGTAGGACTAGCGGAGGCGAGCAGTTCTTC.

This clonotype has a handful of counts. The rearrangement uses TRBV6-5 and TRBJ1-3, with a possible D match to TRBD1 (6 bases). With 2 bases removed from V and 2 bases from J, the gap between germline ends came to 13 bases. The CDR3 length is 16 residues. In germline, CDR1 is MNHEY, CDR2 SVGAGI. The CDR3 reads CASSYQTGFAGNTIYF. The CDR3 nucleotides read TGTGCCAGCAGTTACCAGACAGGATTCGCTGGAAACACCATATATTTT.

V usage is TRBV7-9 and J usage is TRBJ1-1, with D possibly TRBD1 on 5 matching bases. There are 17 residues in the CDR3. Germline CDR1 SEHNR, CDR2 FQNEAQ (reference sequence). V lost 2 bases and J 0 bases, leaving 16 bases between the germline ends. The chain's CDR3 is CASSLSRGGVVNTEAFF. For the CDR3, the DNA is TGTGCCAGCAGCTTATCGCGGGGGGGGGTGGTGAACACTGAAGCTTTCTTT.

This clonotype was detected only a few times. The CDR3 coding sequence is TGCAGCGCGATGACAGGGAAGGGGACTGAAGCTTTCTTT. Protein: CSAMTGKGTEAFF. The chain employs TRBV29-1 and TRBJ1-1, with 7 bases fitting TRBD1. The CDR3 is made up of 13 amino acids. Per germline, CDR1 SQVTM and CDR2 ANQGSEA. V shed 7 bases and J 5 bases; nucleotides not matched to a gene: 10.

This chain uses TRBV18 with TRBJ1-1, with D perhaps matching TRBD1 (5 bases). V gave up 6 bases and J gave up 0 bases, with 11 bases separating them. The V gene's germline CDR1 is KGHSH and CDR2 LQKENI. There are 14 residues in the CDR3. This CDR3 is CASSDMGVNTEAFF. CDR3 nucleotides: TGTGCCAGCTCTGACATGGGGGTGAACACTGAAGCTTTCTTT.

The chain's CDR3 is CSARGSSSGRHNEQFF. The CDR3 DNA sequence: TGCAGTGCTAGAGGTAGCAGCAGCGGGAGGCACAATGAGCAGTTCTTC. J is TRBJ2-1 and V is TRBV20-1; 9 bases line up with TRBD2. Losses at the gene ends were 1 base for V and 5 bases for J; bases not matched to a gene: 9. Per germline, CDR1 DFQATT and CDR2 SNEGSKA (reference sequence). There are 16 residues in the CDR3.

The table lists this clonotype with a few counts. CDR3 in amino acids: CASSDSVNTGELFF. In DNA form, the CDR3 reads TGTGCCAGCAGTGATAGCGTGAACACCGGGGAGCTGTTTTTT. V and J are TRBV2 and TRBJ2-2; tentatively, D is TRBD2 (5 bases). Germline V CDR1 and CDR2: SNHLY, FYNNEI. The CDR3 extends over 14 amino acids. Trimming left V 3 bases short and J 1 base short, with 6 bases between.

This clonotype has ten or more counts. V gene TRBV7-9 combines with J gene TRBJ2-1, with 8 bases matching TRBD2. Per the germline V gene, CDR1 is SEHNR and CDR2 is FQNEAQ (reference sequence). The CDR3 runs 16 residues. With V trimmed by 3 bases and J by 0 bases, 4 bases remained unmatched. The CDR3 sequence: CASSFPSGSSYNEQFF. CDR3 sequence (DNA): TGTGCCAGCAGCTTCCCGAGCGGGAGCTCCTACAATGAGCAGTTCTTC.

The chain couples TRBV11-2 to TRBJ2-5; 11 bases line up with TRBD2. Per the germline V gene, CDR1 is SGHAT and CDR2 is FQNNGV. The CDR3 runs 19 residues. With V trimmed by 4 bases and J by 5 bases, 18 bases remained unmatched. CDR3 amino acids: CASSSPLGTSGQTWETQYF. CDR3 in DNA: TGTGCCAGCAGCTCCCCCCTCGGGACTAGCGGACAGACGTGGGAGACCCAGTACTTC.

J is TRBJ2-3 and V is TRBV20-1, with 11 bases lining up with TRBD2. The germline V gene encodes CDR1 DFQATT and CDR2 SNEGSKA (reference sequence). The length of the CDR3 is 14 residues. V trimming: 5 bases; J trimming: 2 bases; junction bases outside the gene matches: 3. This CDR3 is CSAGTSGVTDTQYF. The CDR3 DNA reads TGCAGTGCTGGGACTAGCGGCGTCACAGATACGCAGTATTTT.

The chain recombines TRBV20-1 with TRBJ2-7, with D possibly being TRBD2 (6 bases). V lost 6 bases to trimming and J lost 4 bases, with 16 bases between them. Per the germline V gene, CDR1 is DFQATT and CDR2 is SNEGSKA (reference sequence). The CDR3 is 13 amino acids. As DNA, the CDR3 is TGCAGTGCCGCGATCTCGGGGGTGTACGAGCAGTACGTC. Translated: CSAAISGVYEQYV.

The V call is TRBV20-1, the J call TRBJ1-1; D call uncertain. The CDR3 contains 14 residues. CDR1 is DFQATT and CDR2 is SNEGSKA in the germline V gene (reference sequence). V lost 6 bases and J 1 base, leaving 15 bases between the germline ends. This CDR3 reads CSARIPGSNTEAFF. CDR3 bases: TGCAGTGCAAGGATTCCGGGATCGAACACTGAAGCTTTCTTT.

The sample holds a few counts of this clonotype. The CDR3 here is CASSQAVETQYF. Here the CDR3 DNA reads TGTGCCAGCAGCCAAGCTGTGGAGACCCAGTACTTC. This chain connects TRBV3-1 to TRBJ2-5; D remains ambiguous. Germline CDR1 LGHDT, CDR2 YNNKEL (reference sequence). V was shortened by 1 base and J by 5 bases, with 5 bases between the two germline ends. The CDR3 covers 12 residues.